This entry is about one TCR beta chain. Antigen unknown. Reverse transcribed after extraction, RNA yielded cDNA as the sequencing template. The data were produced by immunoSEQ multiplex PCR, yet TCRdb's version contains in-frame clones alone and is incomplete. The data hold under 300,000 clones, with about three fifths observed a single time. The data were taken from a study of CD8+ T cells in alopecia areata. Study-wide background: Treated individuals took tofacitinib by mouth, 5 to 10 mg twice daily.

Whole-study findings and limits: Scalp lesions, especially in alopecia totalis/universalis, had higher clonality than normal scalp. Persistence during tofacitinib was seen for many expanded lesional clones in scalp and blood.

V gave up 3 bases and J gave up 4 bases, with 12 bases separating them. Germline assignment: CDR1 SQVTM and CDR2 ANQGSEA. CDR3 size: 13 residues. Treatment described: oral pan-JAK inhibitor, 5-10 mg twice daily. The input for sequencing was CD4+ T cells sorted from blood, taken at approximately week 52, from a patient treated with tofacitinib. This TCR derives from a human donor with alopecia areata. The gene calls are TRBV29-1 and TRBJ1-2; D gene unclear. The CDR3 loop reads CSVEAGFTYGYTF. CDR3 nucleotide sequence: TGCAGCGTTGAGGCAGGCTTCACCTATGGCTACACCTTC.